This TCR beta chain derives from a study of human T cells and chemical hapten exposure. One entry per CDR3 protein results from TCRdb running MiXCR on the RACE reads. The profile shows 85,000 to 95,000 distinct CDR3 sequences, approximately 9.7% of them singletons. This clonotype was seen just once. A much more abundant neighbour one base away suggests this may be a read error. Specified time point: healthy volunteer bleed at 2 weeks. Unfractionated whole blood yielded total RNA. Per germline, CDR1 SNHLY and CDR2 FYNNEI. The CDR3 sequence is 12 residues long. Sequenced sample: whole blood. This clonotype was obtained from a female donor in good health. Some clones in this sample may be carry-over from other donors' samples. The genes are TRBV2 and TRBJ1-1; no definite D call. CDR3 protein: CANSAGNTEAFF. The CDR3 nucleotides are TGTGCCAACAGTGCCGGGAACACTGAAGCTTTCTTT.